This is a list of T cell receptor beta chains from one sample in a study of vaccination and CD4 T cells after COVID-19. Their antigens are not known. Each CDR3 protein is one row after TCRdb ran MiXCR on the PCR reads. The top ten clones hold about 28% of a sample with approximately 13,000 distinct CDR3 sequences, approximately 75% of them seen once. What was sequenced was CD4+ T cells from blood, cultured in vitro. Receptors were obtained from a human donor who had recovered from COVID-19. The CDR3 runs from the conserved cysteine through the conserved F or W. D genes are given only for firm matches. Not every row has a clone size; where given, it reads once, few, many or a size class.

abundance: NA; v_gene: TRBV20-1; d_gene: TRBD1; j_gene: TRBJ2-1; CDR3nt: TGCAGTGCTAGAGACCCCCACGCCGCGACAGGGGGATCGGGTGAGCAGTTCTTC; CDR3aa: CSARDPHAATGGSGEQFF
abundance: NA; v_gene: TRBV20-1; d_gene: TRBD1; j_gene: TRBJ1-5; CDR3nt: TGCAGTGCTAGAGATTACAGGGACAGTAGCAATCAGCCCCAGCATTTT; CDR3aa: CSARDYRDSSNQPQHF
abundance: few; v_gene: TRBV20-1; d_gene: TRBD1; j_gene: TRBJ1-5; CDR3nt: TGCAGTGCTAGGCGGACAGGGAATTTCCAGCCCCAGCATTTT; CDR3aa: CSARRTGNFQPQHF
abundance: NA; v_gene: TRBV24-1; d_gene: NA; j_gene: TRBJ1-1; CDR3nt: TGTGCCACCAGTGACTTAACAGGGTTTGAAGCTTTCTTT; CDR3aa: CATSDLTGFEAFF
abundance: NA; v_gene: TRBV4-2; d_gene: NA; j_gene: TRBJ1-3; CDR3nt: TGTGCCAGCAGCCCCCTTGAGAGAGGAAACACCATATATTTT; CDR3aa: CASSPLERGNTIYF
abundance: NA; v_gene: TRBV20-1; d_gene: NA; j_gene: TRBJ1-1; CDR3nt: TGCAGTGCCGGGGGGGCATTTGAAGCTTTCTTT; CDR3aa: CSAGGAFEAFF
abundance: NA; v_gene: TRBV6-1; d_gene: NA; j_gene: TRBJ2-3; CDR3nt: TGTGCCAGCATGGTGGGAGGTAGCACAGATACGCAGTATTTT; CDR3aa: CASMVGGSTDTQYF
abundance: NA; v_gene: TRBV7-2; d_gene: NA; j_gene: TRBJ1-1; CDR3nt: TGTGCCAGCAGCTTACCGCCCTCTTTTGTGGCTTTCTTT; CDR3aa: CASSLPPSFVAFF
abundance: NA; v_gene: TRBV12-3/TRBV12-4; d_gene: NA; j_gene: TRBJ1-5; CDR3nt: TGTGCCAGCAGACCGGGGGCGGGGGGTTCAAATCAGCCCCAGCATTTT; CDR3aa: CASRPGAGGSNQPQHF
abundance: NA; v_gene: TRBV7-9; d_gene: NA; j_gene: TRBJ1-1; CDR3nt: TGTGCCAGCAAAGGGGGACTAAATGGGGGACGAAACACTGAAGCTTTCTTT; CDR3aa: CASKGGLNGGRNTEAFF
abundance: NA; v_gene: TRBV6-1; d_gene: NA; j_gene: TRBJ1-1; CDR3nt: TGTGCCAGCCGATCGGGGGCAGGAAGAATGAACACTGAAGCTTTCTTT; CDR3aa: CASRSGAGRMNTEAFF
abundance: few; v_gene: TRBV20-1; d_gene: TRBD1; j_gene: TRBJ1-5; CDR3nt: TGCAGTGCCCGGGCAGGGGGGGCCTACAATCAGCCCCAGCATTTT; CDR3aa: CSARAGGAYNQPQHF
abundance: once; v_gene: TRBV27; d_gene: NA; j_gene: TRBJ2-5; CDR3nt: TGTGCCAGCAGTGGGCGAGAAGAGACCCAGTACTTC; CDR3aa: CASSGREETQYF
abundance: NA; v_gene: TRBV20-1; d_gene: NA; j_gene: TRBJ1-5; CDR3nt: TGCAGTGCCACCAGTGGGGCGGTGAATCAGCCCCAGCATTTT; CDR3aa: CSATSGAVNQPQHF
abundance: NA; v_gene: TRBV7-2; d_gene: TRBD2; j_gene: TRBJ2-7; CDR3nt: TGTGCCAGCAGCGGACGACTAGCGCAAGTCAGCTCCTACGAGCAGTACTTC; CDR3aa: CASSGRLAQVSSYEQYF
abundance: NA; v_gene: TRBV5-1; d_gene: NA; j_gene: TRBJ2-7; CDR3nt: TGCGCCAGCAGCTTAGGACTCCCCTCGGAGCAGTACTTC; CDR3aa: CASSLGLPSEQYF
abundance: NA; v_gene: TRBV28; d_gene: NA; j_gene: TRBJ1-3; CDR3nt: TGTGCCAGCAGTTTCCGACAGAGCTCTGGAAACACCATATATTTT; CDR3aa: CASSFRQSSGNTIYF
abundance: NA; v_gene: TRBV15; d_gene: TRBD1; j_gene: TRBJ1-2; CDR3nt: TGTGCCACCAGCAGGCCAGGGACAGGGGACTATGGCTACACCTTC; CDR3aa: CATSRPGTGDYGYTF
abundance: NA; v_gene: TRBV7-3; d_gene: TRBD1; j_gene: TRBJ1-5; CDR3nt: TGTGCCAGCAGCGTTGGGACAGGAGGCAATCAGCCCCAGCATTTT; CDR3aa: CASSVGTGGNQPQHF
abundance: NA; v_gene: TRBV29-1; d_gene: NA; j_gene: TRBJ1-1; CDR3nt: TGCAGCGCCGCGCAGAACACTGAAGCTTTCTTT; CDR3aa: CSAAQNTEAFF
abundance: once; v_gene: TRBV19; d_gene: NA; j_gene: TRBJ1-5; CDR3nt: TGTGCCAGTAGCGAGGGTGGTCAGCCCCAGCATTTT; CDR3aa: CASSEGGQPQHF
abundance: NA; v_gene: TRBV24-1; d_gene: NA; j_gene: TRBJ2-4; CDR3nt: TGTGCCCCCAAGGCGACGAGGGCCAAAAACATTCAGTACTTC; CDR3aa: CAPKATRAKNIQYF
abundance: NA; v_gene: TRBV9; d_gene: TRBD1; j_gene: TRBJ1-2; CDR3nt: TGTGCCAGCGTCCGACAGGGGGCATATGGCTACACCTTC; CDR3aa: CASVRQGAYGYTF
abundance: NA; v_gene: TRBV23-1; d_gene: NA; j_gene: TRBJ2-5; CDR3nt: TGCGCCAGCAAACCCATACGCGGGCCCCAAGAGACCCAGTACTTC; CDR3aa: CASKPIRGPQETQYF